This TCR beta chain comes out of a study of shared clonotypes between healthy human individuals. In the study overall: A couple of female and a few male donors aged 18 to 49 were enrolled.

Sequenced by immunoSEQ multiplex PCR; TCRdb stores in-frame clones only, minus some. The table shows 1,400,000 or so clones, with approximately 98.5% occurring only once. This CDR3 spans 14 amino acids. V was pared by 11 bases and J by 0 bases, with 14 bases between. Germline CDR1 MNHNS, CDR2 SASEGT. The study drew all its donors from Caucasian adults living in Nashville, Tennessee. Memory CD4+ cells were the fraction left after CD45RA+ naive selection. This chain links TRBV6-1 with TRBJ1-3; D might be TRBD1 (5 bases). The sample was naive CD4+ T cells sorted from blood. Subset specified: CD45RA+ positively selected. This sequence was found in a man younger than 40 in good health. For the CDR3, the DNA is TGTGCCGGGGGAGCCCGCCTCTCTGGAAACACCATATATTTT. Translation gives CAGGARLSGNTIYF.